The sample holds a few counts of the clone carrying this TCR beta chain. The V gene lost 2 bases and the J gene lost 3 bases, with 23 bases spanning the gap. CDR1 and CDR2 (germline): SGHRS, YFSETQ. The CDR3 has 18 amino acids. Original handling: Estimation of nucleated cell counts was performed using reference gene primer amplification. TCRdb keeps only in-frame clones here, not all; method: immunoSEQ multiplex PCR. That table furnishes V, J and clone size, whereas the DNA furnished D and trimming. The data hold roughly 100,000 clones, with roughly 79% observed a single time. These data belong to a study of blood T cell repertoires in COVID-19. As for the study in general: COVID-19 samples from acute and convalescent phases originated in the United States, Italy and Spain. PBMCs, B-cell-depleted T cells, or T cells provided the cDNA or gDNA that made up the material.

The sample consisted of peripheral blood. The chain joins TRBV5-1 to TRBJ1-1; no clear D gene. The origin of this receptor is an elderly man with acute or convalescent COVID-19. CDR3 nucleotides: TGCGCCAGCAGCTTATTAGCTGATCAAGCCCATAAGGACACTGAAGCTTTCTTT. This translates into CASSLLADQAHKDTEAFF.